The 14 T cell receptor beta chains reported below all come from one sample, sequenced in a study of blood T cell repertoires in COVID-19. Data came from immunoSEQ multiplex PCR; TCRdb stores just in-frame clones and leaves some out. The table has roughly 160,000 clones, just over 85% seen once; the top ten hold about 7%. The sample consisted of peripheral blood. These receptors were obtained from a man aged 50-59 years with active or convalescent COVID-19.

This rearrangement joins TRBV27 to TRBJ2-7; 13 nucleotides agree with TRBD2. CDR1 is MNHEY, CDR2 SMNVEV, per germline (reference sequence). After removal of 5 bases from V and 7 bases from J, the junction contained 8 bases not matched to a gene. The CDR3 has 15 amino acids. This chain's CDR3 is CASSLGLAGVWEQYF. In nucleotides, the CDR3 is TGTGCCAGCAGTCTAGGACTAGCGGGAGTCTGGGAGCAGTACTTC.

The genes are TRBV19 and TRBJ1-6; 7 bases are shared with TRBD1. The length of the CDR3 is 16 residues. Germline trimming cut 5 bases from V and 4 bases from J; bases unmatched to any gene: 8. The V gene's germline CDR1 is LNHDA and CDR2 SQIVND (reference sequence). The chain's CDR3 is CASSFRQGDYNSPLHF. In DNA, the CDR3 is TGTGCCAGTAGTTTCCGACAGGGAGATTATAATTCACCCCTCCACTTT.

This chain uses TRBV5-4 with TRBJ2-1; 11 positions agree with TRBD2. The CDR3 loop spans 15 amino acids. Germline V gives CDR1 SGHNT, CDR2 YYREEE (reference sequence). J lost 7 bases, V lost 4 bases, and 7 bases had no gene match. The CDR3 coding sequence is TGTGCCAGCAGCCCGACTAGCGGGATAGGAAATGAGCAGTTCTTC. The encoded protein is CASSPTSGIGNEQFF.

The chain recombines TRBV14 with TRBJ2-4; TRBD2 matches at 8 bases. V shed 5 bases and J 9 bases; nucleotides not matched to a gene: 6. In germline, CDR1 is SGHDN, CDR2 FVKESK. The CDR3 spans 13 residues. CDR3 DNA sequence: TGTGCCAGCAGCTCAGCGGGAGTGGCCATTCAGTACTTC. It yields the protein CASSSAGVAIQYF. Using reference TRBV14 and TRBJ2-4 for the parts outside the CDR3, the full variable domain is EAGVTQFPSHSVIEKGQTVTLRCDPISGHDNLYWYRRVMGKEIKFLLHFVKESKQDESGMPNNRFLAERTGGTYSTLKVQPAELEDSGVYFCASSSAGVAIQYFGAGTRLSVL.

This sequence joins TRBV6-2 or TRBV6-3 and TRBJ2-7; 8 positions agree with TRBD1. The ends lost 6 bases at V and 4 bases at J; junction bases unmatched: 14. The germline CDR1 and CDR2 sequences are MNHEY and SVGEGT. The CDR3 covers 16 residues. CDR3 coding DNA: TGTGCCAGCAGCGGACAGGGCGCGGCGAAAAAGTACGAGCAGTACTTC. This translates into CASSGQGAAKKYEQYF.

The rearrangement links TRBV6-5 to TRBJ1-2; TRBD1 matches 7 bases. Germline-derived CDR1 and CDR2 are MNHEY and SVGAGI. The CDR3 has 12 amino acids. Trimming cost V 8 bases and J 7 bases; bases outside gene matches: 7. The CDR3 reads CASGHRGAGYTF. DNA for the CDR3: TGTGCCAGCGGGCACAGGGGAGCTGGCTACACCTTC.

This chain connects TRBV2 to TRBJ1-2; no firm D call. The CDR3 loop spans 11 amino acids. From germline, CDR1 is SNHLY and CDR2 FYNNEI. The ends were cut back, 1 base at V and 12 bases at J, with 9 bases in the middle. The CDR3 reads CASSEELLNTF. CDR3 nucleotide sequence: TGTGCCAGCAGTGAAGAACTGCTCAACACCTTC.

V gene TRBV5-5 combines with J gene TRBJ2-7; tentatively, D is TRBD1 (6 bases). V lost 4 bases and J lost 5, with 19 bases in between. CDR1 is SGHKS and CDR2 is YYEKEE in the germline V gene (reference sequence). This CDR3 region has 15 residues. CDR3: CASSTGTPNPNEQYF. DNA of the CDR3: TGTGCCAGCAGCACCGGGACACCCAATCCCAACGAGCAGTACTTC.

The V and J genes are TRBV19 and TRBJ1-5; D is unclear. This CDR3 comprises 13 residues. V gave up 4 bases and J gave up 7 bases, with 11 bases separating them. CDR1 and CDR2 from the germline V gene are LNHDA and SQIVND (reference sequence). In DNA form, the CDR3 reads TGTGCCAGTAGTAGTGACACGTGGCAGCCCCAGCATTTT. Protein product: CASSSDTWQPQHF. The entire variable domain, with the rest obtained from reference TRBV19 and TRBJ1-5, is as follows: DGGITQSPKYLFRKEGQNVTLSCEQNLNHDAMYWYRQDPGQGLRLIYYSQIVNDFQKGDIAEGYSVSREKKESFPLTVTSAQKNPTAFYLCASSSDTWQPQHFGDGTRLSIL.

CDR3 region: CASSPTGLPSYNEQFF. DNA of the CDR3: TGTGCCAGCAGCCCAACGGGACTACCCTCCTACAATGAGCAGTTCTTC. The chain couples TRBV4-2 to TRBJ2-1; 7 bases line up with TRBD2. With 4 bases clipped from V and 0 bases from J, the junction kept 6 bases outside the gene matches. This CDR3 region has 16 residues. Per the germline V gene, CDR1 is LGHNA and CDR2 is YNFKEQ.

The chain carries TRBV30 and TRBJ2-7, with 14 bases aligning to TRBD2. Per germline, CDR1 GTSNPN and CDR2 SVGIG (reference sequence). V trimming: 5 bases; J trimming: 4 bases; junction bases outside the gene matches: 1. The CDR3 has 13 amino acids. CDR3: CAWGTSGSYEQYF. DNA for the CDR3: TGTGCCTGGGGGACTAGCGGGAGTTACGAGCAGTACTTC.

The V gene is TRBV4-1, the J gene TRBJ1-4; weak D call: TRBD1 (6 bases). The CDR3 sequence is 14 residues long. V was pared by 1 base and J by 6 bases, with 9 bases between. CDR1 and CDR2 (germline): MGHRA, YSYEKL. The CDR3 reads CASSQGAGDEKLFF. The CDR3 coding sequence is TGCGCCAGCAGCCAAGGGGCAGGGGATGAAAAACTGTTTTTT.

This chain joins TRBV5-4 and TRBJ1-1, with D maybe TRBD1 (5 bases). The V gene's germline CDR1 is SGHNT and CDR2 YYREEE (reference sequence). The CDR3 runs to 14 residues. Trimming took 1 base from V and 1 from J, leaving 8 bases between them. In DNA form, the CDR3 reads TGTGCCAGCAGCTTGCAGGGTGGGAACACTGAAGCTTTCTTT. Amino acid sequence: CASSLQGGNTEAFF.

The chain employs TRBV19 and TRBJ2-3; a weak D match, TRBD2 (6 bases). The CDR3 covers 15 residues. Germline values: CDR1 LNHDA, CDR2 SQIVND (reference sequence). The germline V and J ends were trimmed by 0 bases and 0 bases, with 7 bases remaining between them. The CDR3 bases are TGTGCCAGTAGTATAGACGGGAGAAGCACAGATACGCAGTATTTT. Protein: CASSIDGRSTDTQYF.